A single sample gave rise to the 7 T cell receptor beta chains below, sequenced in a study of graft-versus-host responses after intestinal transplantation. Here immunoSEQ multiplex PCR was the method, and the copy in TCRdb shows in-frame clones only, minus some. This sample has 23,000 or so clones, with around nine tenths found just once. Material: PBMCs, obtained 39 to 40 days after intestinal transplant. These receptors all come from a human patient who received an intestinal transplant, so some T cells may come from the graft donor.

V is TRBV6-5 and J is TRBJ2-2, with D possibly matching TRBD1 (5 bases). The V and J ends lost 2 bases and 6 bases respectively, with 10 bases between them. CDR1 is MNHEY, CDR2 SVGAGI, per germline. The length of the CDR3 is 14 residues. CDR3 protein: CASSYKGESGELFF. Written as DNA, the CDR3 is TGTGCCAGCAGTTACAAAGGGGAATCCGGGGAGCTGTTTTTT.

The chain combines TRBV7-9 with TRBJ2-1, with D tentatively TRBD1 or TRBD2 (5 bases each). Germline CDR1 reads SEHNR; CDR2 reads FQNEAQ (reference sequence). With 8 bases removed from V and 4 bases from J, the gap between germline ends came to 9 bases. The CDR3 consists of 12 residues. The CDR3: CASLGTYNEQFF. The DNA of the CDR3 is TGTGCCAGCCTAGGGACGTACAATGAGCAGTTCTTC.

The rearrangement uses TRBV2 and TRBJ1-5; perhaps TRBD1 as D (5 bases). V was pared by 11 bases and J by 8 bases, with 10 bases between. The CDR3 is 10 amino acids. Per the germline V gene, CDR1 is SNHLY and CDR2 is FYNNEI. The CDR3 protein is CASGGEPQHF. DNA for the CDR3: TGTGCCTCTGGGGGGGAGCCCCAGCATTTT.

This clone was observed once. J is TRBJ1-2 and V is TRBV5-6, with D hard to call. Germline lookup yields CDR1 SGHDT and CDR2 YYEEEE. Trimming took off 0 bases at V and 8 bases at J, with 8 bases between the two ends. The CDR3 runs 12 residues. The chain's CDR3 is CASSLVRGGYTF. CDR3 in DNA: TGTGCCAGCAGCTTGGTTCGTGGGGGCTACACCTTC.

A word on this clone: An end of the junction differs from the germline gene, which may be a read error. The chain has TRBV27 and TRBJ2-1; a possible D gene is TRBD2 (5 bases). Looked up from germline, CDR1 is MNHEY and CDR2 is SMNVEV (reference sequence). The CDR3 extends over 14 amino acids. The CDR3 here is CASSARRKGHEQLF. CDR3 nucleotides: TGTGCCAGCAGTGCGCGGAGGAAGGGTCATGAGCAGCTCTTC.

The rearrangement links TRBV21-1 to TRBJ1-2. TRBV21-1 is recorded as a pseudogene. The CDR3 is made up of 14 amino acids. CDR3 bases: TGTGCCAGCAGCCTCAAGGCCACTAACTATGGCTACACCTTC. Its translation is CASSLKATNYGYTF.

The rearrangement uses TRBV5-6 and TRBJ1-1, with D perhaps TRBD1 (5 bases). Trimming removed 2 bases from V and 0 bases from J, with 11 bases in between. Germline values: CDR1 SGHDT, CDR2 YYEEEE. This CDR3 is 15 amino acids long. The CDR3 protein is CASSLHRFLNTEAFF. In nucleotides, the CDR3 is TGTGCCAGCAGCTTACACAGGTTTTTGAACACTGAAGCTTTCTTT.